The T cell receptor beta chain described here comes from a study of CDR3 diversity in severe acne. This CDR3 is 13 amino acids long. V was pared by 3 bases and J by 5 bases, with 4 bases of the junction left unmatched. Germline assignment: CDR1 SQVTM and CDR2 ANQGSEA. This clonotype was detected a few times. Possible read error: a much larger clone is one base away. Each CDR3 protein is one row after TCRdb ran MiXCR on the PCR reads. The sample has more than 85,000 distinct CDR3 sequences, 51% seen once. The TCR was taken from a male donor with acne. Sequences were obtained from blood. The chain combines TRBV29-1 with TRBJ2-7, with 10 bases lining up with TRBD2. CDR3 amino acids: CSVEPSGSHEQYF. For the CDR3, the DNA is TGCAGCGTTGAGCCTAGCGGGAGCCACGAGCAGTACTTC.